This T cell receptor (beta chain) derives from a study of blood T cell repertoires in COVID-19. About the study: COVID-19 samples, acute and convalescent, were from the United States, Italy and Spain. Sources were T cells, B-cell-depleted T cells, or PBMCs; the material itself was cDNA or gDNA.

Authors' processing steps: Estimation of nucleated cell counts was performed using reference gene primer amplification. Libraries were prepared by immunoSEQ multiplex PCR; TCRdb keeps only in-frame clonotypes and omits some of them. V, J and clone size reflect that table, while D and trimming were determined from the DNA. The sample has about 120,000 clones, about four fifths seen once. Germline CDR1 is LGHDT and CDR2 is YNNKEL (reference sequence). The ends were cut back, 3 bases at V and 4 bases at J, with 3 bases in the middle. This CDR3 spans 11 amino acids. J is TRBJ2-5 and V is TRBV3-1 (or the pseudogene TRBV3-2); no clear D. Material for sequencing was peripheral blood. The receptor was isolated from a man aged 60 to 75 with active or convalescent COVID-19. The CDR3 sequence: CASSHIETQYF. DNA for the CDR3: TGTGCCAGCAGCCATATAGAGACCCAGTACTTC.